The 32 T cell receptor beta chains below come from one sample, sequenced in a study of cytomegalovirus exposure and HLA in healthy donors. TCRdb's table, derived via immunoSEQ multiplex PCR, lists solely in-frame clones and lacks some. The table shows some 86,000 clones, with 93% occurring only once. Input material: PBMCs. The receptor source for this set is a woman aged 30 to 39 in good health and CMV-seronegative.

The chain has TRBV4-1 and TRBJ2-5; weak D call: TRBD2 (5 bases). Per germline, CDR1 MGHRA and CDR2 YSYEKL. Trimming cost V 0 bases and J 2 bases, with 13 bases left between them. There are 16 residues in the CDR3. CDR3: CASSQDWSSKQETQYF. The DNA of the CDR3 is TGCGCCAGCAGCCAAGATTGGTCTAGCAAACAAGAGACCCAGTACTTC.

The CDR3 region has the DNA TGTGCCAGCAGCCCGGGGGGGGTGGAAGAAGCTTTCTTT. It is translated as CASSPGGVEEAFF. The chain combines TRBV6-1 with TRBJ1-1; perhaps TRBD1 as D (5 bases). This CDR3 spans 13 amino acids. The V end was cut by 6 bases, the J end by 8 bases, with 16 bases between. The germline gives CDR1 MNHNS, CDR2 SASEGT.

This sequence joins TRBV5-5 and TRBJ1-2, with 7 positions matching TRBD1. The trim removed 4 bases at V and 5 bases at J, leaving 5 bases unmatched. The CDR3 is 13 residues long. Germline lookup yields CDR1 SGHKS and CDR2 YYEKEE (reference sequence). Here the CDR3 DNA reads TGTGCCAGCAGCCTCGGACAGGATTATGGCTACACCTTC. Its protein product is CASSLGQDYGYTF.

This clone was counted a single time. A junction boundary mismatches the germline segment, possibly from a read error. This chain links TRBV2 with TRBJ2-3; 8 bases fit TRBD1. CDR3 size: 10 residues. The germline V gene has CDR1 SNHLY and CDR2 FYNNEI. The CDR3 loop is CASSGDRYRF. The DNA of the CDR3 is TGTGCCAGCAGTGGGGACAGGTATCGGTTT.

This chain connects TRBV11-2 to TRBJ2-5; no firm D call. The V gene lost 7 bases and the J gene lost 3 bases, with 9 bases spanning the gap. Germline loops: CDR1 SGHAT, CDR2 FQNNGV. The CDR3 covers 12 residues. This chain's CDR3 is CASNRAKETQYF. The CDR3 nucleotides read TGTGCCAGCAACCGTGCGAAAGAGACCCAGTACTTC.

The chain combines TRBV18 with TRBJ2-7; D remains ambiguous. The germline gives CDR1 KGHSH, CDR2 LQKENI. The CDR3 is 14 amino acids. V dropped 3 bases and J dropped 1 base, with 10 bases sitting between them. The CDR3 protein is CASSPAVQSYEQYF. The CDR3 nucleotides are TGTGCCAGCTCACCGGCAGTACAATCCTACGAGCAGTACTTC.

The chain is built from TRBV6-5 and TRBJ1-2; D ambiguous. The V and J ends lost 0 bases and 5 bases respectively, with 10 bases between them. Germline V gene sequence: CDR1 MNHEY, CDR2 SVGAGI. There are 14 residues in the CDR3. The CDR3 loop reads CASSYSQAKYGYTF. The CDR3 coding sequence is TGTGCCAGCAGTTACTCGCAAGCAAAATATGGCTACACCTTC.

This sequence joins TRBV7-9 and TRBJ1-5, with D possibly being TRBD1 (6 bases). Trimming stripped 7 bases from V and 2 bases from J, with 12 bases between. The CDR3 has 14 residues. CDR1 and CDR2 (germline): SEHNR, FQNEAQ (reference sequence). The CDR3 loop is CASTPSGGNQPQHF. The CDR3, as DNA: TGTGCCAGCACCCCATCAGGGGGCAATCAGCCCCAGCATTTT.

The chain links TRBV29-1 to TRBJ2-7; TRBD2 agrees at 11 bases. Germline V gene sequence: CDR1 SQVTM, CDR2 ANQGSEA. With V trimmed by 2 bases and J by 6 bases, 9 bases remained unmatched. The CDR3 consists of 15 residues. For the CDR3, the DNA is TGCAGCGTTGAACCCCTAGCGGGGGGATCCGCCGAGCAGTACTTC. Its translation: CSVEPLAGGSAEQYF.

This clone was counted a single time. The genes are TRBV7-2 and TRBJ1-2; a weak D match, TRBD1 (6 bases). The CDR3 contains 14 residues. Germline loops: CDR1 SGHTA, CDR2 FQGNSA. Trimming cost V 3 bases and J 4 bases, with 12 bases left between them. DNA for the CDR3: TGTGCCAGCAGCTTTGACAGGACCTCCTATGGCTACACCTTC. Translated: CASSFDRTSYGYTF. Supplemented by reference TRBV7-2 and TRBJ1-2, the full variable domain reads GAGVSQSPSNKVTEKGKDVELRCDPISGHTALYWYRQSLGQGLEFLIYFQGNSAPDKSGLPSDRFSAERTGGSVSTLTIQRTQQEDSAVYLCASSFDRTSYGYTFGSGTRLTVV.

V and J are TRBV7-2 and TRBJ2-7; 11 nucleotides match TRBD1. This CDR3 region has 17 residues. The V gene end was trimmed by 0 bases and the J gene end by 2 bases; junction bases not matched to a gene: 6. Germline V gene lookup returns CDR1 SGHTA and CDR2 FQGNSA. In DNA form, the CDR3 reads TGTGCCAGCAGCTTAGCCAGACCGGGACAGGGGGCCTACGAGCAGTACTTC. Translation: CASSLARPGQGAYEQYF. The complete variable domain, with remaining parts taken from reference TRBV7-2 and TRBJ2-7, reads GAGVSQSPSNKVTEKGKDVELRCDPISGHTALYWYRQSLGQGLEFLIYFQGNSAPDKSGLPSDRFSAERTGGSVSTLTIQRTQQEDSAVYLCASSLARPGQGAYEQYFGPGTRLTVT.

The J gene is TRBJ2-2, the V gene TRBV19; a weak D match, TRBD2 (5 bases). Trimming removed 1 base from V and 6 bases from J, with 18 bases in between. Germline lookup yields CDR1 LNHDA and CDR2 SQIVND (reference sequence). CDR3 length equals 17 residues. CDR3 sequence (DNA): TGTGCCAGTAGTATAGCGAGGACTCAATTTAGTTCCGGGGAGCTGTTTTTT. Translating it yields CASSIARTQFSSGELFF.

The J gene is TRBJ2-1, the V gene TRBV5-1; D may be TRBD1 (5 bases). With 6 bases removed from V and 0 bases from J, the gap between germline ends came to 13 bases. The CDR3 loop spans 15 amino acids. Germline assignment: CDR1 SGHRS and CDR2 YFSETQ. CDR3 loop: CASTVSGLSYNEQFF. The CDR3 nucleotides read TGCGCCAGCACTGTTTCAGGGCTCTCCTACAATGAGCAGTTCTTC.

The chain links TRBV4-2 to TRBJ2-7; 7 nucleotides align to TRBD1. The CDR3 has 14 amino acids. The germline gives CDR1 LGHNA, CDR2 YNFKEQ. With 4 bases clipped from V and 3 bases from J, the junction kept 6 bases outside the gene matches. The CDR3 bases are TGTGCCAGCAGCCCCGACCGGGACAGCTACGAGCAGTACTTC. As protein: CASSPDRDSYEQYF.

This chain connects TRBV10-2 to TRBJ2-2; the D is unclear. This CDR3 contains 15 residues. CDR1 WSHSY and CDR2 SAAADI come from the germline V gene. Trimming shortened V by 5 bases and J by 0 bases, and 10 bases separated the two germline ends. The CDR3 loop reads CASSLRHTNTGELFF. CDR3 coding DNA: TGCGCCAGCAGTCTACGACATACGAACACCGGGGAGCTGTTTTTT.

This rearrangement joins TRBV9 to TRBJ1-1, with D maybe TRBD1 (5 bases). The germline gives CDR1 SGDLS, CDR2 YYNGEE. This CDR3 spans 14 amino acids. With 4 bases removed from V and 2 bases from J, the gap between germline ends came to 12 bases. DNA for the CDR3: TGTGCCAGCAGCCCCCGCCAGGGAAACACTGAAGCTTTCTTT. Encoded protein: CASSPRQGNTEAFF.

The chain employs TRBV11-2 and TRBJ2-2; 7 bases line up with TRBD2. Trimming took 3 bases from V and 10 from J; bases not matched to a gene: 5. Germline V lookup: CDR1 SGHAT, CDR2 FQNNGV. The CDR3 contains 13 residues. The DNA of the CDR3 is TGTGCCAGCAGCTTCGGAGAGCGGGAGGAGCTGTTTTTT. Protein product: CASSFGEREELFF.

This chain links TRBV7-2 with TRBJ2-5; 7 nucleotides line up with TRBD2. Germline V lookup: CDR1 SGHTA, CDR2 FQGNSA. With V trimmed by 5 bases and J by 7 bases, 13 bases remained unmatched. The CDR3 consists of 15 residues. The CDR3 loop is CASSRSSGGYWTQYF. The DNA for the CDR3 is TGTGCCAGCAGCCGCTCTAGCGGAGGCTATTGGACCCAGTACTTC. Based on the CDR3 plus reference TRBV7-2 and TRBJ2-5, the full variable domain is GAGVSQSPSNKVTEKGKDVELRCDPISGHTALYWYRQSLGQGLEFLIYFQGNSAPDKSGLPSDRFSAERTGGSVSTLTIQRTQQEDSAVYLCASSRSSGGYWTQYFGPGTRLLVL.

V gene TRBV7-9 combines with J gene TRBJ1-1; a weak D match, TRBD1 (6 bases). CDR3 length: 12 amino acids. Germline-derived CDR1 and CDR2 are SEHNR and FQNEAQ (reference sequence). With 5 bases removed from V and 7 bases from J, the gap between germline ends came to 11 bases. CDR3 protein: CASSLQGREAFF. CDR3 coding DNA: TGTGCCAGCAGCCTACAGGGTCGTGAAGCTTTCTTT.

This chain joins TRBV19 and TRBJ2-2; possible D gene TRBD2, 6 bases. Trimming took 7 bases from V and 1 from J, leaving 13 bases between them. CDR1 is LNHDA, CDR2 SQIVND, per germline (reference sequence). The length of the CDR3 is 15 residues. CDR3 in amino acids: CASKRAGLNTGELFF. DNA of the CDR3: TGTGCCAGTAAGCGGGCAGGGCTGAACACCGGGGAGCTGTTTTTT.

The chain is built from TRBV7-6 and TRBJ2-1, with 8 bases aligning to TRBD2. CDR1 and CDR2 (germline): SGHVS, FNYEAQ. After removal of 5 bases from V and 4 bases from J, the junction contained 7 bases not matched to a gene. CDR3 length: 15 amino acids. This CDR3 reads CASSPGVAGYNEQFF. The CDR3 DNA follows: TGTGCCAGCAGCCCCGGGGTAGCGGGGTACAATGAGCAGTTCTTC. The whole variable domain, filled in from reference TRBV7-6 and TRBJ2-1, reads GAGVSQSPRYKVTKRGQDVALRCDPISGHVSLYWYRQALGQGPEFLTYFNYEAQQDKSGLPNDRFSAERPEGSISTLTIQRTEQRDSAMYRCASSPGVAGYNEQFFGPGTRLTVL.

The rearrangement links TRBV27 to TRBJ2-7, with D possibly TRBD2 on 5 matching bases. From germline, CDR1 is MNHEY and CDR2 SMNVEV (reference sequence). This CDR3 contains 13 residues. The ends were cut back, 5 bases at V and 6 bases at J, with 14 bases in the middle. The CDR3 here is CASSTRGGREQYF. The CDR3, as DNA: TGTGCCAGCAGTACCCGGGGTGGCCGCGAGCAGTACTTC.

J is TRBJ1-2 and V is TRBV6-1; 7 bases match TRBD1. Germline lookup yields CDR1 MNHNS and CDR2 SASEGT. This CDR3 region has 13 residues. Losses at the gene ends were 2 bases for V and 7 bases for J; bases not matched to a gene: 4. The CDR3 here is CASSERQGRGYTF. CDR3 DNA: TGTGCCAGCAGTGAAAGACAGGGCCGTGGCTACACCTTC.

The chain combines TRBV28 with TRBJ1-2; D is undetermined. Deletions cut 4 bases from V and 7 bases from J, with 22 bases between. Germline assignment: CDR1 MDHEN and CDR2 SYDVKM. The CDR3 consists of 16 residues. CDR3 residues: CASSSSLGSWSRGYTF. As DNA, the CDR3 is TGTGCCAGCAGTTCCTCTCTGGGGAGTTGGTCTCGTGGCTACACCTTC.

V usage is TRBV7-9 and J usage is TRBJ1-6; D perhaps matches TRBD1 (5 bases). The V end lost 1 base, the J end lost 13 bases, and 17 bases lay between the germline ends. Germline CDR1 reads SEHNR; CDR2 reads FQNEAQ (reference sequence). The CDR3 has 15 residues. The CDR3 sequence is CASSLGSDTGRPLHF. The CDR3 nucleotides read TGTGCCAGCAGCTTAGGGTCGGACACGGGTAGGCCCCTCCACTTT.

The rearrangement uses TRBV25-1 and TRBJ2-1; 8 nucleotides match TRBD2. Germline V gene data show CDR1 as MGHDK and CDR2 as SYGVNS. Unmatched junction bases numbered 4, after V lost 2 bases and J lost 16 bases. The CDR3 runs 11 residues. This CDR3 reads CASSEGTRRFF. The CDR3 nucleotides are TGTGCCAGCAGTGAAGGGACTAGACGTTTCTTC.

The chain is built from TRBV20-1 and TRBJ1-2; maybe TRBD1 (5 bases). Trimming pared 5 bases from V and 4 bases from J, leaving 8 bases between. The CDR3 loop spans 11 amino acids. Germline loops: CDR1 DFQATT, CDR2 SNEGSKA (reference sequence). The CDR3 reads CSAQGLYGYTF. DNA of the CDR3: TGCAGTGCTCAGGGTCTCTATGGCTACACCTTC.

The chain joins TRBV12-5 to TRBJ2-7; TRBD1 matches at 9 bases. The CDR3 extends over 19 amino acids. CDR1 and CDR2 from the germline V gene are LGHNT and FRNRAP. V dropped 5 bases and J dropped 4; count of bases not matched to a gene: 21. The CDR3 region has the DNA TGTGCTAGTGGTATGCGACAGGGGGAGGTAGCGGCCCTTTTTTACGAGCAGTACTTC. Its translation: CASGMRQGEVAALFYEQYF.

V and J are TRBV28 and TRBJ1-2; D is uncertain. There are 14 residues in the CDR3. Germline CDR1 is MDHEN and CDR2 is SYDVKM. With 6 bases removed from V and 5 bases from J, the gap between germline ends came to 16 bases. The DNA of the CDR3 is TGTGCCAGCAGACCGACCGGGTCGGCTTATGGCTACACCTTC. Residues: CASRPTGSAYGYTF.

The chain uses TRBV7-9 and TRBJ2-2; D might be TRBD1 (6 bases). Deletions cut 5 bases from V and 6 bases from J, with 16 bases between. Germline lookup yields CDR1 SEHNR and CDR2 FQNEAQ (reference sequence). This CDR3 contains 15 residues. CDR3 bases: TGTGCCAGCAGCCCCTCACAGGGAAGGCCCGGGGAGCTGTTTTTT. Its translation: CASSPSQGRPGELFF. Drawing the rest from reference TRBV7-9 and TRBJ2-2, the complete variable domain is DTGVSQNPRHKITKRGQNVTFRCDPISEHNRLYWYRQTLGQGPEFLTYFQNEAQLEKSRLLSDRFSAERPKGSFSTLEIQRTEQGDSAMYLCASSPSQGRPGELFFGEGSRLTVL.

The rearrangement uses TRBV28 and TRBJ2-3; TRBD2 matches at 13 bases. The CDR3 totals 15 residues. After removal of 5 bases from V and 3 bases from J, the junction contained 2 bases not matched to a gene. Germline V lookup: CDR1 MDHEN, CDR2 SYDVKM. The CDR3 bases are TGTGCCAGCAGTCGACTAGCGGGGGGAACAGATACGCAGTATTTT. Protein sequence: CASSRLAGGTDTQYF.

The rearrangement joins TRBV7-9 to TRBJ2-7; 7 nucleotides match TRBD1. Germline V gene lookup returns CDR1 SEHNR and CDR2 FQNEAQ (reference sequence). The CDR3 is 15 amino acids. The V and J ends lost 5 bases and 0 bases, in that order; junction bases with no gene match: 7. This CDR3 is CASSPGRGLSYEQYF. The DNA of the CDR3 is TGTGCCAGCAGCCCCGGAAGGGGGCTCTCCTACGAGCAGTACTTC. The full variable domain, rest sourced from reference TRBV7-9 and TRBJ2-7, is DTGVSQNPRHKITKRGQNVTFRCDPISEHNRLYWYRQTLGQGPEFLTYFQNEAQLEKSRLLSDRFSAERPKGSFSTLEIQRTEQGDSAMYLCASSPGRGLSYEQYFGPGTRLTVT.